Listed here are 14 T cell receptor beta chains from one sample, sequenced in a study of blood T cell repertoires in COVID-19. Profiled with immunoSEQ multiplex PCR; TCRdb holds only in-frame clones, not every one. The sample yields roughly 62,000 clones, about 80% seen once. The source material was peripheral blood. Receptors were obtained from a man at least 80 years old with COVID-19, enrolled during active disease.

The chain joins TRBV19 to TRBJ2-1, with 8 positions matching TRBD2. CDR3 size: 12 residues. Germline-derived CDR1 and CDR2 are LNHDA and SQIVND (reference sequence). J was trimmed by 5 bases and V by 9 bases; bases with no gene match: 3. As DNA, the CDR3 is TGTGCCAGCGGGGGGGCCAACAATGAGCAGTTCTTC. Protein: CASGGANNEQFF.

The chain carries TRBV5-1 and TRBJ2-1; 9 bases are a match to TRBD1. The junction had 8 bases not matched to a gene; V was cut back by 2 bases and J by 8 bases. The CDR3 is made up of 15 amino acids. CDR1 is SGHRS, CDR2 YFSETQ, per germline. CDR3 nucleotides: TGCGCCAGCAGCTTATCCGGGACAGGGTTGGATGAGCAGTTCTTC. This translates into CASSLSGTGLDEQFF.

The V gene is TRBV28, the J gene TRBJ1-3; 8 nucleotides match TRBD1. The end of the DNA aligns better with TRBJ2-2, so the J call may be wrong. The germline V gene encodes CDR1 MDHEN and CDR2 SYDVKM. This CDR3 is 14 amino acids long. Written as DNA, the CDR3 is TGTGCCAGCTGGTCAGGACAGGGCACCGGGGAGCTGTTTTTT. It yields the protein CASWSGQGTGELFF.

The chain combines TRBV6-5 with TRBJ2-7; D perhaps matches TRBD1 (6 bases). The CDR3 is 14 amino acids. Trimming stripped 5 bases from V and 7 bases from J, with 18 bases between. Germline lookup yields CDR1 MNHEY and CDR2 SVGAGI. The CDR3 reads CASSRTSRGEEQYF. For the CDR3, the DNA is TGTGCCAGCAGTCGAACGAGCAGGGGTGAGGAGCAGTACTTC.

The CDR3 DNA follows: TGTGCCAGCAGCTCAGGGGTGGTGGGCAATCAGCCCCAGCATTTT. The encoded protein is CASSSGVVGNQPQHF. The V gene is TRBV5-6, the J gene TRBJ1-5, with D possibly matching TRBD1 (6 bases). Germline V gene lookup returns CDR1 SGHDT and CDR2 YYEEEE. The CDR3 loop spans 15 amino acids. Trimming took off 3 bases at V and 2 bases at J, with 12 bases between the two ends.

V and J are TRBV18 and TRBJ1-1; 7 nucleotides match TRBD1. J was trimmed by 3 bases and V by 3 bases; bases with no gene match: 7. The CDR3 extends over 15 amino acids. CDR1 KGHSH and CDR2 LQKENI come from the germline V gene. The CDR3 DNA reads TGTGCCAGCTCACCCACAGGGGCTGGGGACACTGAAGCTTTCTTT. Translated: CASSPTGAGDTEAFF.

The chain couples TRBV19 to TRBJ2-2; 9 bases map to TRBD2. The CDR3 is 16 amino acids. Germline trimming cut 7 bases from V and 4 bases from J; bases unmatched to any gene: 10. Germline V gene lookup returns CDR1 LNHDA and CDR2 SQIVND (reference sequence). CDR3 in amino acids: CASKPRLADLTGELFF. CDR3 coding DNA: TGTGCCAGTAAACCTCGACTAGCGGACCTCACCGGGGAGCTGTTTTTT.

Comment on this clone: One junction end disagrees with the germline gene, perhaps due to a read error. The chain uses TRBV29-1 and TRBJ1-4; 8 bases agree with TRBD1. Germline V gene lookup returns CDR1 SQVTM and CDR2 ANQGSEA. The CDR3 extends over 13 amino acids. For the CDR3, the DNA is TGCAGCGCTCAGGGGGCTACTAAAGAAAAACTGTTTTTT. It is translated as CSAQGATKEKLFF. The full variable domain, in which reference TRBV29-1 and TRBJ1-4 provide the parts outside the CDR3, is SAVISQKPSRDICQRGTSLTIQCQVDSQVTMMFWYRQQPGQSLTLIATANQGSEATYESGFVIDKFPISRPNLTFSTLTVSNMSPEDSSIYLCSAQGATKEKLFFGSGTQLSVL.

This chain links TRBV10-1 with TRBJ1-1; tentative D call: TRBD1 (5 bases). V lost 7 bases to trimming and J lost 4 bases, with 19 bases between them. Germline V lookup: CDR1 WNHNN, CDR2 SYGVQD (reference sequence). This CDR3 contains 15 residues. Here the CDR3 DNA reads TGCGCCAGCACTCCCTCCGGGGGGGAGGGCACTGAAGCTTTCTTT. This translates into CASTPSGGEGTEAFF.

The V and J genes are TRBV7-9 and TRBJ2-3; 8 positions match TRBD2. The CDR3 covers 15 residues. After removal of 5 bases from V and 4 bases from J, the junction contained 8 bases not matched to a gene. Germline V gene sequence: CDR1 SEHNR, CDR2 FQNEAQ (reference sequence). The CDR3 reads CASSRGAAGADTQYF. CDR3 bases: TGTGCCAGCAGCCGGGGGGCAGCGGGGGCAGATACGCAGTATTTT.

The chain has TRBV5-4 and TRBJ2-1; the D gene is possibly TRBD2 (7 bases). CDR3 length equals 13 residues. V was cut by 1 base and J by 6 bases, with 8 bases left in between. The germline V gene has CDR1 SGHNT and CDR2 YYREEE (reference sequence). Here the CDR3 DNA reads TGTGCCAGCAGCTTGAGGGGGGGCAATGAGCAGTTCTTC. This encodes CASSLRGGNEQFF.

The gene calls are TRBV6-5 and TRBJ1-3; D ambiguous. The V end was cut by 6 bases, the J end by 4 bases, with 16 bases between. CDR1 is MNHEY and CDR2 is SVGAGI in the germline V gene. This CDR3 has 15 residues. CDR3 sequence: CASSAPGSEGNTIYF. CDR3 coding DNA: TGTGCCAGCAGCGCCCCCGGGTCCGAAGGAAACACCATATATTTT.

The rearrangement links TRBV4-1 to TRBJ1-5; 9 bases are a match to TRBD1. The CDR3 has 16 amino acids. Germline V CDR1 and CDR2: MGHRA, YSYEKL. With 4 bases clipped from V and 2 bases from J, the junction kept 6 bases outside the gene matches. CDR3 sequence reads: CASSLPDRGRNQPQHF. CDR3 coding DNA: TGCGCCAGCAGCCTCCCGGACAGGGGACGCAATCAGCCCCAGCATTTT.

The V and J genes are TRBV6-5 and TRBJ2-5, with D possibly matching TRBD2 (7 bases). This CDR3 has 14 residues. V lost 2 bases to trimming and J lost 1 base, with 8 bases between them. The germline gives CDR1 MNHEY, CDR2 SVGAGI. This chain's CDR3 is CASSYGGAQETQYF. The CDR3 DNA reads as TGTGCCAGCAGTTACGGGGGGGCCCAAGAGACCCAGTACTTC.